The clone carrying this TCR beta chain came up a few times. The antigen is undetermined. The sample is drawn from a study of beta chain features in type 1 diabetes. Overall study findings and caveats: For cells with high TCR expression, cDNA sequencing could yield over-representation. Sampled from patients, naive, central memory and Treg TCRB repertoires appeared more similar than those sampled from healthy donors. All four CD4+ subsets from Type 1 diabetes patients carried moderately but significantly shorter TCRB CDR3s.

Expressed TCRB transcripts were sequenced because the isolated RNA had all been reverse transcribed beforehand. TCRdb keeps only in-frame clones here, not all; method: immunoSEQ multiplex PCR. The sample has a few hundred thousand clones, about a fifth seen once. CD45RO/CCR7/CD25/CD127/CD95/CD27 staining was used to isolate CD4+ naive, central memory, regulatory and stem cell-like memory cells by sorting. With 4 bases removed from V and 4 bases from J, the gap between germline ends came to 10 bases. Germline CDR1 SQVTM, CDR2 ANQGSEA. The CDR3 runs 12 residues. Sequenced: naive CD4+ T cells from blood. V gene TRBV29-1 combines with J gene TRBJ1-1, with D possibly matching TRBD1 (5 bases). The sequence was collected from a woman aged 35 to 49 with type 1 diabetes. The CDR3, as DNA: TGCAGCGTTGTGGGGCTGGGCACTGAAGCTTTCTTT. Protein product: CSVVGLGTEAFF. The variable domain in full, with the rest retrieved from reference TRBV29-1 and TRBJ1-1, is SAVISQKPSRDICQRGTSLTIQCQVDSQVTMMFWYRQQPGQSLTLIATANQGSEATYESGFVIDKFPISRPNLTFSTLTVSNMSPEDSSIYLCSVVGLGTEAFFGQGTRLTVV.